These T cell receptor beta chains were read from a single sample in a study of CD8 T cells in ankylosing spondylitis. TCRdb called the 5' RACE reads again in MiXCR, with one record for every CDR3 protein. The sample lists 200,000 to 250,000 distinct CDR3 sequences, more than 5.5% occurring once. Sample: blood, either unsorted or a sorted T cell fraction (not recorded which). The source is a male donor with ankylosing spondylitis. Each CDR3 is given with its conserved first and last residue. Fields, in order: J gene, D gene, V gene, clone size, CDR3 DNA, CDR3 protein. The D gene is left open where the match is weak. Clone size is stated in some rows and not others, as once, few, many or a class when expanded.

TRBJ1-2 | - | TRBV4-3 | many | TGCGCCAGCAGCCAAGATCTAGTGGGGAACTATGGCTACACCTTC | CASSQDLVGNYGYTF
TRBJ2-3 | TRBD1 | TRBV11-2 | many | TGTGCCAGCAGCTTGCTCCAGGGGGCTTTGATGGATACGCAGTATTTT | CASSLLQGALMDTQYF
TRBJ2-1 | - | TRBV4-3 | few | TGCGCCAGCAGCCTCCGTAGCTCCAATGAGCAGTTCTTC | CASSLRSSNEQFF
TRBJ2-7 | - | TRBV7-9 | many | TGTGCCAGCAGCTCACGGGACAACCCCGACTACGAGCAGTACTTC | CASSSRDNPDYEQYF
TRBJ2-5 | - | TRBV20-1 | many | TGCAGTCCCCTATCCCCGGGGAGGAGGGAAGAGACCCAGTACTTC | CSPLSPGRREETQYF
TRBJ1-1 | TRBD1 | TRBV10-3 | many | TGTGCCATCAGTGAGGGGACAGGGGGATACATGAACACTGAAGCTTTCTTT | CAISEGTGGYMNTEAFF
TRBJ1-6 | - | TRBV4-3 | many | TGCGCCAGCAGCCAAGATCGGGGCACCTATAATTCACCCCTCCACTTT | CASSQDRGTYNSPLHF
TRBJ1-4 | - | TRBV4-3 | many | TGCGCCAGCAGCCAAGCGTGGATTATCAATGAAAAACTGTTTTTT | CASSQAWIINEKLFF
TRBJ2-3 | TRBD2 | TRBV5-1 | many | TGCGCCAGCAGCTCTTGGACTAGCGCCACAGATACGCAGTATTTT | CASSSWTSATDTQYF
TRBJ1-1 | - | TRBV29-1 | many | TGCAGCGTTGACGGGGGCCGGGGCACTGAAGCTTTCTTT | CSVDGGRGTEAFF
TRBJ1-2 | - | TRBV7-9 | many | TGTGCCAGCAGCTCGTGGACTGAATATGGCTACACCTTC | CASSSWTEYGYTF
TRBJ2-3 | - | TRBV20-1 | - | TGCAGTGCTAGCTGGACAGAACCTAAGGAAGATACGCAGTATTTT | CSASWTEPKEDTQYF
TRBJ2-7 | - | TRBV11-2 | few | TGTGCCAGCAGCTTAGGAAAAACGGAAGAGCGAGAAAGAACCTACGAGCAGTACTTC | CASSLGKTEERERTYEQYF
TRBJ1-1 | - | TRBV20-1 | many | TGCAGTGCTAGAGATGACTGGGGGACTGAAGCTTTCTTT | CSARDDWGTEAFF
TRBJ1-1 | TRBD1 | TRBV7-9 | many | TGTGCCAGCAGGCCGGGACAGGGTAATGAAGCTTTCTTT | CASRPGQGNEAFF
TRBJ1-1 | - | TRBV7-2 | many | TGTGCCAGCAGCTTAGACAGGCGGCAGGATGAAGCTTTCTTT | CASSLDRRQDEAFF
TRBJ1-1 | TRBD1 | TRBV7-9 | many | TGTGCCAGCAGCTCTCCGGGACAGGGCGGTCGGGCTTTCTTT | CASSSPGQGGRAFF
TRBJ1-6 | - | TRBV7-9 | - | TGTGCCAGCAGCCAAACGGCAGGGAATTCACCCCTCCACTTT | CASSQTAGNSPLHF
TRBJ2-1 | TRBD2 | TRBV11-1 | many | TGTGCCAGCAGCTCCGGACTAGCGGGGACCTTGGGGTCCTACAATGAGCAGTTCTTC | CASSSGLAGTLGSYNEQFF
TRBJ2-7 | TRBD2 | TRBV29-1 | few | TGCAGCGTTGGGTTGGGACTAGCGGGCTCCTACGAGCAGTACTTC | CSVGLGLAGSYEQYF
TRBJ2-2 | - | TRBV6-2/TRBV6-3 | many | TGTGCCAGCAGTTACTCGCCGAACACCGGGGAGCTGTTTTTT | CASSYSPNTGELFF
TRBJ2-1 | - | TRBV7-9 | many | TGTGCCAGCAGCCCAGACTACAATGAGCAGTTCTTC | CASSPDYNEQFF
TRBJ1-1 | - | TRBV30 | - | TGTGCCTCCGCGACAGACTCTGAAGCTTTCTTT | CASATDSEAFF
TRBJ1-2 | - | TRBV15 | many | TGTGCCACCAACGGCTACACCTTC | CATNGYTF
TRBJ2-1 | - | TRBV19 | many | TGTGCCAGTAGTATGAACCACAATGAGCAGTTCTTC | CASSMNHNEQFF
TRBJ1-1 | - | TRBV4-1 | many | TGCGCCAGCAGCCAATCAAGGGGTCCGGCGGCTTTCTTT | CASSQSRGPAAFF
TRBJ2-5 | - | TRBV5-4 | few | TGTGCCAGCAGCTGGGTTGGGCAGGTGACACCCTTAAACTCCCAGTACTTC | CASSWVGQVTPLNSQYF
TRBJ2-3 | - | TRBV20-1 | - | TGCAGTGCTAGCTCACCTAGACAGAGCACAGATACGCAGTATTTT | CSASSPRQSTDTQYF
TRBJ2-1 | - | TRBV7-9 | many | TGTGCCAGCAGCCGCCAGGTCGGGAGTGGTTACAATGAGCAGTTCTTC | CASSRQVGSGYNEQFF
TRBJ2-5 | - | TRBV5-1 | few | TGCGCCAGCAGCGCAACGGACACCGGGGTGGATGAGACCCAGTACTTC | CASSATDTGVDETQYF